This T cell receptor (beta chain) was sequenced in a study of shared clonotypes between healthy human individuals. Study donors comprised healthy, HIV-negative adults devoid of recent acute infection or vaccination. Replicate PCRs from sorted subsets contained 200 ng DNA, which is around 30,000 T cell genomes. Assay: immunoSEQ multiplex PCR; the TCRdb copy retains only in-frame clones and omits some. Of about 1,500,000 clones in the sample, more than 95% were seen once. The germline V and J ends were trimmed by 2 bases and 1 base, with 8 bases remaining between them. The germline V gene encodes CDR1 SGHTA and CDR2 FQGNSA. The CDR3 is 14 amino acids.

Sequences were obtained from naive CD4+ T cells sorted from blood. The subset denotes: CD45RA+ positively selected. The source is a man aged 30-40 years in good health. V and J are TRBV7-2 and TRBJ1-1; no reliable D call. The CDR3 coding sequence is TGTGCCAGCAGCTTATCAGGAAAGAACACTGAAGCTTTCTTT. Its translation: CASSLSGKNTEAFF.